These T cell receptor beta chains were read from a single sample in a study of cytomegalovirus exposure and HLA in healthy donors. Clones were sequenced by immunoSEQ multiplex PCR, and TCRdb holds only the in-frame ones, with some missing. Here the sample spans about 120,000 clones, around 77% being singletons. What was sequenced was PBMCs. The receptors stem from a woman in her 30s in good health and CMV-seropositive. Each CDR3 is given with its conserved first and last residue. The order of the fields is D gene, clone size, V gene, J gene, CDR3 DNA, CDR3 protein. The D gene is left open where the match is weak. Not all rows give a size; the values are once, few, many and, for expanded clones, a class.

d_call: TRBD2
clone_size: -
v_call: TRBV18
j_call: TRBJ2-1
cdr3_nt: TGTGCCAGCTCATCGGGACTAGCGGGAGTTAATGAGCAGTTCTTC
cdr3_aa: CASSSGLAGVNEQFF

d_call: -
clone_size: -
v_call: TRBV7-9
j_call: TRBJ2-7
cdr3_nt: TGTGCCAGCAGCTTAGCGGCACTAGTGGACGAGCAGTACTTC
cdr3_aa: CASSLAALVDEQYF

d_call: -
clone_size: -
v_call: TRBV6-5
j_call: TRBJ1-2
cdr3_nt: TGTGCCACCCACAGCGCAGGGGATGGCTACACCTTC
cdr3_aa: CATHSAGDGYTF

d_call: TRBD2
clone_size: -
v_call: TRBV9
j_call: TRBJ2-1
cdr3_nt: TGTGCCAGCAGCGTAACTAGCGGGGGGGGCAATGAGCAGTTCTTC
cdr3_aa: CASSVTSGGGNEQFF

d_call: TRBD1
clone_size: -
v_call: TRBV29-1
j_call: TRBJ1-2
cdr3_nt: TGCAGCGTTGAATGGCAGGGGGCCTCCTATGGCTACACCTTC
cdr3_aa: CSVEWQGASYGYTF

d_call: TRBD2
clone_size: -
v_call: TRBV11-3
j_call: TRBJ2-7
cdr3_nt: TGTGCCAGCAGCTTTCTGGCGGGAGGGTCCTACGAGCAGTACTTC
cdr3_aa: CASSFLAGGSYEQYF

d_call: -
clone_size: -
v_call: TRBV6-1
j_call: TRBJ2-7
cdr3_nt: TGTGCCAGCAGTGTCGGACTCCAGAACTACGAGCAGTACTTC
cdr3_aa: CASSVGLQNYEQYF

d_call: TRBD1
clone_size: -
v_call: TRBV7-6
j_call: TRBJ1-2
cdr3_nt: TGTGCCAGCAGCTTCGGGACAGGGGGAGCTAACTATGGCTACACCTTC
cdr3_aa: CASSFGTGGANYGYTF

d_call: -
clone_size: -
v_call: TRBV6-1
j_call: TRBJ2-3
cdr3_nt: TGTGCCAGTCGACTAGGAGGGGCAGATACGCAGTATTTT
cdr3_aa: CASRLGGADTQYF

d_call: -
clone_size: -
v_call: TRBV2
j_call: TRBJ1-1
cdr3_nt: TGTGCCAGCAGGTCACTACAACAGGGAAGCACTGAAGCTTTCTTT
cdr3_aa: CASRSLQQGSTEAFF

d_call: -
clone_size: few
v_call: TRBV6-1
j_call: TRBJ1-5
cdr3_nt: TGTGCCAGCAGTGGGAAGGTGGGGCAGGGTGTCAATCAGCCCCAGCATTTT
cdr3_aa: CASSGKVGQGVNQPQHF

d_call: TRBD2
clone_size: -
v_call: TRBV11-2
j_call: TRBJ2-5
cdr3_nt: TGTGCCAGCAGCTTAGGGGGGACTAGCGGGGGGGTGCAGGAGACCCAGTACTTC
cdr3_aa: CASSLGGTSGGVQETQYF

d_call: -
clone_size: -
v_call: TRBV6-5
j_call: TRBJ2-5
cdr3_nt: TGTGCCAGCAGTTACTCGAGTTCGCGGGCCGTGGAGACCCAGTACTTC
cdr3_aa: CASSYSSSRAVETQYF

d_call: -
clone_size: -
v_call: TRBV15
j_call: TRBJ1-2
cdr3_nt: TGTGCCACCAGCAGGACGACAGAATCCTATGGCTACACCTTC
cdr3_aa: CATSRTTESYGYTF

d_call: -
clone_size: -
v_call: TRBV10-3
j_call: TRBJ1-3
cdr3_nt: TGTGCCATCAGTGAATCCGGTCCAGGGCTCAACACCATATATTTT
cdr3_aa: CAISESGPGLNTIYF

d_call: -
clone_size: few
v_call: TRBV6-1
j_call: TRBJ1-3
cdr3_nt: TGTGCCAGCAGTGAACAACCGTCCGGGGGAAACACCATATATTTT
cdr3_aa: CASSEQPSGGNTIYF

d_call: -
clone_size: once
v_call: TRBV9
j_call: TRBJ1-1
cdr3_nt: TGTGCCAGCAGCGTCCTCAAGAGGGACACTGAAGCTTTCTTT
cdr3_aa: CASSVLKRDTEAFF

d_call: -
clone_size: -
v_call: TRBV2
j_call: TRBJ2-7
cdr3_nt: TGTGCCAGCAGTGATTATGTCCAGATGAATGAGCAGTACTTC
cdr3_aa: CASSDYVQMNEQYF

d_call: TRBD2
clone_size: -
v_call: TRBV30
j_call: TRBJ2-1
cdr3_nt: TGTGCCTGGAGTTCCCGCGGGAGGTTTGGCGATGAGCAGTTCTTC
cdr3_aa: CAWSSRGRFGDEQFF

d_call: TRBD1
clone_size: -
v_call: TRBV5-1
j_call: TRBJ2-7
cdr3_nt: TGCGCCAGCAGCTTCGGGGACAGGGGTGTCGAGCAGTACTTC
cdr3_aa: CASSFGDRGVEQYF

d_call: TRBD2
clone_size: -
v_call: TRBV5-1
j_call: TRBJ2-7
cdr3_nt: TGCGCCAGCAGCTTACTAGCGGCCTACGAGCAGTACTTC
cdr3_aa: CASSLLAAYEQYF

d_call: -
clone_size: -
v_call: TRBV5-1
j_call: TRBJ1-6
cdr3_nt: TGCGCCAGCAGCCAAGGACAGACGAGCTCCTATAATTCACCCCTCCACTTT
cdr3_aa: CASSQGQTSSYNSPLHF

d_call: -
clone_size: -
v_call: TRBV11-3
j_call: TRBJ1-1
cdr3_nt: TGTGCCAGCAGCGTTATGAACACTGAAGCTTTCTTT
cdr3_aa: CASSVMNTEAFF

d_call: TRBD1
clone_size: -
v_call: TRBV5-1
j_call: TRBJ1-2
cdr3_nt: TGCGCCAGCTCAAAAACAGGGGAGGAGGATTATGGCTACACCTTC
cdr3_aa: CASSKTGEEDYGYTF

d_call: -
clone_size: -
v_call: TRBV6-5
j_call: TRBJ1-1
cdr3_nt: TGTGCCAGCATCCAGGACAGACACACTGAAGCTTTCTTT
cdr3_aa: CASIQDRHTEAFF

d_call: TRBD1
clone_size: -
v_call: TRBV5-1
j_call: TRBJ2-1
cdr3_nt: TGCGCCAGCAGCGCCGGACAGGGGGCTTACAATGAGCAGTTCTTC
cdr3_aa: CASSAGQGAYNEQFF

d_call: -
clone_size: -
v_call: TRBV10-3
j_call: TRBJ1-2
cdr3_nt: TGTGCCATCAGTCCGGGAAGCCATGGCTACACCTTC
cdr3_aa: CAISPGSHGYTF

d_call: -
clone_size: -
v_call: TRBV19
j_call: TRBJ1-1
cdr3_nt: TGTGCCAGTGCGGGGGCGGGGGAAGCTTTCTTT
cdr3_aa: CASAGAGEAFF

d_call: -
clone_size: -
v_call: TRBV4-1
j_call: TRBJ1-3
cdr3_nt: TGCGCCAGCAGCCAAGATGGGCGTTCGGGGGGAAACACCATATATTTT
cdr3_aa: CASSQDGRSGGNTIYF

d_call: TRBD1
clone_size: -
v_call: TRBV6-5
j_call: TRBJ1-3
cdr3_nt: TGTGCCAGCAGTTACTCGGGGACAGGGGCTAGAAACACCATATATTTT
cdr3_aa: CASSYSGTGARNTIYF

d_call: -
clone_size: -
v_call: TRBV15
j_call: TRBJ2-7
cdr3_nt: TGTGCCACCAGCAGGCAAGCGGTAGTACAATACGAGCAGTACTTC
cdr3_aa: CATSRQAVVQYEQYF

d_call: TRBD1
clone_size: -
v_call: TRBV30
j_call: TRBJ1-4
cdr3_nt: TGTGCCTGGAGAGCTACAGGGGGGAATAATGAAAAACTGTTTTTT
cdr3_aa: CAWRATGGNNEKLFF

d_call: -
clone_size: -
v_call: TRBV5-4
j_call: TRBJ2-3
cdr3_nt: TGTGCCAGCAGCTTGCCGGGTACTGGCACAGATACGCAGTATTTT
cdr3_aa: CASSLPGTGTDTQYF

d_call: TRBD1
clone_size: -
v_call: TRBV19
j_call: TRBJ1-2
cdr3_nt: TGTGCCAGTAAGAAGGGGGCGGGCTATGGCTACACCTTC
cdr3_aa: CASKKGAGYGYTF

d_call: TRBD1
clone_size: -
v_call: TRBV15
j_call: TRBJ2-5
cdr3_nt: TGTGCCACCAGCAGAGATTGGGGACAGGGACGCGGGACCCAGTACTTC
cdr3_aa: CATSRDWGQGRGTQYF

d_call: TRBD1
clone_size: -
v_call: TRBV28
j_call: TRBJ1-2
cdr3_nt: TGTGCCAGCAGCCCGTCGACAGGGGCTTACGGCTACACCTTC
cdr3_aa: CASSPSTGAYGYTF

d_call: -
clone_size: -
v_call: TRBV5-1
j_call: TRBJ2-7
cdr3_nt: TGCGCCAGCAGCTGGGGCTATCCCACCGGCGAGCAGTACTTC
cdr3_aa: CASSWGYPTGEQYF

d_call: -
clone_size: -
v_call: TRBV6-4
j_call: TRBJ2-1
cdr3_nt: TGTGCCAGCAGCCGGGACACCTCCTACAATGAGCAGTTCTTC
cdr3_aa: CASSRDTSYNEQFF

d_call: TRBD1
clone_size: -
v_call: TRBV7-9
j_call: TRBJ1-4
cdr3_nt: TGTGCCAGCAGCTTAGGGACAGGGTTTGGCGAAAAACTGTTTTTT
cdr3_aa: CASSLGTGFGEKLFF

d_call: -
clone_size: -
v_call: TRBV5-4
j_call: TRBJ2-1
cdr3_nt: TGTGCCAGCAGCTTAGGAGGGAGCTCCTACAATGAGCAGTTCTTC
cdr3_aa: CASSLGGSSYNEQFF

d_call: -
clone_size: -
v_call: TRBV28
j_call: TRBJ1-2
cdr3_nt: TGTGCCAGCAGTTCCCCGTCCGGCTACACCTTC
cdr3_aa: CASSSPSGYTF

d_call: TRBD2
clone_size: -
v_call: TRBV18
j_call: TRBJ2-7
cdr3_nt: TGTGCCAGCTCACCGGGGGTACCGGGACTATCCTACGAGCAGTACTTC
cdr3_aa: CASSPGVPGLSYEQYF

d_call: TRBD1
clone_size: few
v_call: TRBV6-5
j_call: TRBJ1-2
cdr3_nt: TGTGCCAGCAGTTACTCGTCCGGACAGGTAGCCTATGGCTACACCTTC
cdr3_aa: CASSYSSGQVAYGYTF

d_call: -
clone_size: -
v_call: TRBV19
j_call: TRBJ2-2
cdr3_nt: TGTGCCAGTAGTATAGGTTTCGCGAACACCGGGGAGCTGTTTTTT
cdr3_aa: CASSIGFANTGELFF

d_call: TRBD2
clone_size: -
v_call: TRBV7-3
j_call: TRBJ2-1
cdr3_nt: TGTGCCAGCAGCTTAACTGGGATAGCGGGGTACAATGAGCAGTTCTTC
cdr3_aa: CASSLTGIAGYNEQFF

d_call: TRBD1
clone_size: few
v_call: TRBV7-9
j_call: TRBJ1-2
cdr3_nt: TGTGCCAGCAGCCGTACGACAGGGAATGGCTACACCTTC
cdr3_aa: CASSRTTGNGYTF

d_call: -
clone_size: -
v_call: TRBV14
j_call: TRBJ1-1
cdr3_nt: TGTGCCAGCAGCCACAACCTCGAGGGTGAAGCTTTCTTT
cdr3_aa: CASSHNLEGEAFF

d_call: -
clone_size: -
v_call: TRBV6-1
j_call: TRBJ1-3
cdr3_nt: TGTGCCAGCAGCTCGACAGGTTCTGGAAACACCATATATTTT
cdr3_aa: CASSSTGSGNTIYF